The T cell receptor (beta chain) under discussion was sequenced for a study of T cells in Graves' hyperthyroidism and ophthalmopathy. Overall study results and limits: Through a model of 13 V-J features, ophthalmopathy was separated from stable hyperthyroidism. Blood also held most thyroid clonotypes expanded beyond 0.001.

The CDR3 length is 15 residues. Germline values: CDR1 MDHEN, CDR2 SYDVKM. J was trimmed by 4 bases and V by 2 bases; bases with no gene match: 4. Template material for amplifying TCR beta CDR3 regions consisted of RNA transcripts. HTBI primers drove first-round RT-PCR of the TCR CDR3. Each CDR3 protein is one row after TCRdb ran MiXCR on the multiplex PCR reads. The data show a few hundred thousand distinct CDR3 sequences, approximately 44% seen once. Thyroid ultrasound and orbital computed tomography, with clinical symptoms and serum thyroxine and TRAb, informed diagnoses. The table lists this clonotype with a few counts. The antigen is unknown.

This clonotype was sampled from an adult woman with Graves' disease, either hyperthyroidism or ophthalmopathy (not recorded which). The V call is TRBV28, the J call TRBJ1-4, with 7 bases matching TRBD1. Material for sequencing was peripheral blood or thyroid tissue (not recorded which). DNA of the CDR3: TGTGCCAGCAGTTTAGCGGGACAGCTTAATGAAAAACTGTTTTTT. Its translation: CASSLAGQLNEKLFF.